This T cell receptor (beta chain) was profiled in a study of regulatory T cells in long-lasting Graves disease. Time point of the sample: newly diagnosed GD, antithyroid drugs for less than 3 months. Scientists built the TCR library using RNA that was extracted from PBMCs. In Xi'an, China, an endocrinology department was the source of patients. The V gene's germline CDR1 is MGHRA and CDR2 YSYEKL. This CDR3 region has 16 residues. Trimming left V 1 base short and J 0 bases short, with 10 bases between. This clonotype was seen many times. Both iRepertoire HTBI primers and Arm-PCR of CDR3 regions were used to build the TCR beta libraries. From the multiplex PCR reads, TCRdb called clonotypes with MiXCR, one entry per CDR3 protein. Of 300,000 to 400,000 distinct CDR3 sequences detected, approximately 20% appear once; the ten largest clones hold about two fifths.

This TCR came from a female donor with Graves disease. The specimen comprised peripheral blood mononuclear cells (PBMCs), sampled at new diagnosis, from a patient treated with antithyroid drugs. The chain has TRBV4-1 and TRBJ1-5; perhaps TRBD1 as D (6 bases). CDR3 in amino acids: CASSQVPGDSNQPQHF. In nucleotides, the CDR3 is TGCGCCAGCAGCCAAGTTCCAGGGGATAGCAATCAGCCCCAGCATTTT.